This TCR beta chain was found in a study of graft-versus-host responses after intestinal transplantation. Study summary: Among the recipients, all got anti-thymocyte globulin induction and then tacrolimus and steroids for about 3 years.

General study points: Patients who carried graft-donor T cell macrochimerism also had high graft-versus-host to host-versus-graft clonal ratios in their allografts. Association was observed between peak circulating GvH clone levels and early post-transplant HvG declines. Marrow from the recipient contained GvH clones, some of which had appeared first in ileum or blood.

In this sample, this clone turned up once. Its matching antigen is unknown. The CDR3 extends over 13 amino acids. V was clipped by 7 bases and J by 2 bases, with 11 bases between them. The germline V gene encodes CDR1 SQVTM and CDR2 ANQGSEA. Sequencing was performed with immunoSEQ multiplex PCR; in TCRdb, only in-frame clones are kept and a portion is missing. The sample holds about 100,000 clones, less than 90% seen once. This specimen was unstimulated CD4+ T cells sorted from spleen or lymph node cells, taken before intestinal transplant. The chain uses TRBV29-1 and TRBJ2-2; no reliable D call. This TCR derives from a human donor who received an intestinal transplant. DNA for the CDR3: TGCAGCGCAAAGACTGGAAACACCGGGGAGCTGTTTTTT. Translating it yields CSAKTGNTGELFF.